This T cell receptor beta chain was obtained from a study of beta chain features in type 1 diabetes. General observations from the study: There were fewer insertions and more deletions at the VDJ junctions of type 1 diabetes patients. Within patients, naive, central memory and Treg TCRB repertoires seemed more similar than within healthy donors.

In this sample, this clone turned up a few times. Its specificity is not known. Sampling consisted of one heparinised blood draw per donor, averaging around 100 mL. Cell sorting via CD45RO/CCR7/CD25/CD127/CD95/CD27 was performed to obtain CD4+ naive, central memory, regulatory and stem cell-like memory cells. Germline-derived CDR1 and CDR2 are SQVTM and ANQGSEA. This CDR3 contains 13 residues. Trimming removed 5 bases at V and 7 bases at J, with 15 bases between. As every portion of the isolated RNA was reverse transcribed, the sequencing read expressed TCRB transcripts. Assay: immunoSEQ multiplex PCR; the TCRdb copy retains only in-frame clones and omits some. In the table there are some 300,000 clones, about 8.5% of which are singletons.

This clonotype was obtained from a young woman in good health. The chain links TRBV29-1 to TRBJ2-1; no clear D. Specimen: central memory CD4+ T cells from blood. CDR3 sequence: CSVPPVGGNEQFF. Written as DNA, the CDR3 is TGCAGCGTTCCCCCAGTCGGTGGAAATGAGCAGTTCTTC.